These 26 T cell receptor beta chains originate from one sample sequenced in a study of vaccination effects on CD4 cells after COVID-19. Culturing for around 10 days preceded CD4+ T cell isolation. Antigens for these TCRs are unknown. Data came from immunoSEQ multiplex PCR; TCRdb stores just in-frame clones and leaves some out. The sample carries approximately 58,000 clones, around 80% recorded once. Sample: CD4+ T cells from PBMCs cultured without peptide, taken before COVID-19 vaccination. The receptor source for this set is a human donor who received a COVID-19 vaccine.

The V call is TRBV5-1, the J call TRBJ1-4; 8 bases match TRBD1. V shed 6 bases and J 8 bases; nucleotides not matched to a gene: 9. The length of the CDR3 is 14 residues. Germline CDR1 is SGHRS and CDR2 is YFSETQ. The CDR3 loop reads CASKSQGAGEKLFF. The CDR3 bases are TGCGCCAGCAAGTCCCAGGGGGCCGGCGAAAAACTGTTTTTT.

The V and J genes are TRBV5-1 and TRBJ2-6; 9 bases align to TRBD1. Germline CDR1 reads SGHRS; CDR2 reads YFSETQ. V was clipped by 2 bases and J by 0 bases; unmatched bases: 6. This CDR3 contains 18 residues. The CDR3 is CASSLQGAWGSGANVLTF. The CDR3, as DNA: TGCGCCAGCAGCTTACAGGGGGCATGGGGCTCTGGGGCCAACGTCCTGACTTTC.

The chain recombines TRBV7-2 with TRBJ1-5; no firm D call. Germline CDR1 is SGHTA and CDR2 is FQGNSA. This CDR3 region has 16 residues. Trimming left V 4 bases short and J 1 base short, with 14 bases between. As DNA, the CDR3 is TGTGCCAGCAGCTATTGGGGTCCTGTAAGCAATCAGCCCCAGCATTTT. Encoded protein: CASSYWGPVSNQPQHF.

The J gene is TRBJ1-1, the V gene TRBV7-2; D is ambiguous. Germline lookup yields CDR1 SGHTA and CDR2 FQGNSA. Between the trimmed V and J ends, which lost 6 bases and 0 bases, there was a span of 17 bases. CDR3 size: 16 residues. CDR3 nucleotides: TGTGCCAGCAGTTGGATCACGGGCCGGGTGAACACTGAAGCTTTCTTT. Encoded protein: CASSWITGRVNTEAFF.

This clone was seen a few times. This chain joins TRBV6-2 or TRBV6-3 and TRBJ2-1; D is unclear. Germline CDR1 reads MNHEY; CDR2 reads SVGEGT. This CDR3 spans 14 amino acids. Trimming left V 2 bases short and J 2 bases short, with 7 bases between. CDR3 sequence (DNA): TGTGCCAGCAGTTACGGCCAAACCTACAATGAGCAGTTCTTC. Encoded protein: CASSYGQTYNEQFF.

The V gene is TRBV11-2, the J gene TRBJ1-4, with 7 bases aligning to TRBD1. Germline-derived CDR1 and CDR2 are SGHAT and FQNNGV. This CDR3 is 14 amino acids long. With 2 bases clipped from V and 7 bases from J, the junction kept 4 bases outside the gene matches. The CDR3 loop reads CASSLTGAGEKLFF. The CDR3 region has the DNA TGTGCCAGCAGCTTAACAGGGGCGGGTGAAAAACTGTTTTTT.

The chain carries TRBV18 and TRBJ1-4; no reliable D call. This CDR3 is 16 amino acids long. V lost 1 base to trimming and J lost 0 bases, with 9 bases between them. Germline V gives CDR1 KGHSH, CDR2 LQKENI. The CDR3 DNA follows: TGTGCCAGCTCACCACGTAATCTTGCAACTAATGAAAAACTGTTTTTT. Translated, it gives CASSPRNLATNEKLFF.

V and J are TRBV7-3 and TRBJ2-4, with 9 bases identical to TRBD1. Trimming at V came to 4 bases and at J to 8 bases, leaving 6 bases not matched to a gene. The CDR3 is 14 residues long. CDR1 is SGHTA, CDR2 FQGTGA, per germline. This CDR3 reads CASSSSGQGYIQYF. In DNA, the CDR3 is TGTGCCAGCAGCTCCTCGGGACAGGGATACATTCAGTACTTC. Variable domain in full (rest from reference TRBV7-3 and TRBJ2-4): GAGVSQTPSNKVTEKGKYVELRCDPISGHTALYWYRQSLGQGPEFLIYFQGTGAADDSGLPNDRFFAVRPEGSVSTLKIQRTERGDSAVYLCASSSSGQGYIQYFGAGTRLSVL.

The CDR3 sequence: CASSPGPNTEAFF. The CDR3 DNA reads TGTGCCAGCAGCCCGGGGCCGAACACTGAAGCTTTCTTT. The chain joins TRBV7-3 to TRBJ1-1, with a possible D match to TRBD1 (5 bases). Germline CDR1 reads SGHTA; CDR2 reads FQGTGA. The CDR3 loop spans 13 amino acids. V lost 5 bases and J lost 1, with 8 bases in between.

This clone was seen a few times. The chain carries TRBV5-1 and TRBJ1-3, with TRBD1 as a possible D gene (5 bases). Germline V lookup: CDR1 SGHRS, CDR2 YFSETQ. The V end lost 4 bases, the J end lost 3 bases, and 17 bases lay between the germline ends. CDR3 length equals 16 residues. CDR3 sequence (DNA): TGCGCCAGCAGCCCGAGGGACCTCGCCTTTGGAAACACCATATATTTT. The encoded protein is CASSPRDLAFGNTIYF.

V gene TRBV24-1 combines with J gene TRBJ2-3; 7 nucleotides align to TRBD1. CDR3 length equals 17 residues. The V gene end was trimmed by 4 bases and the J gene end by 4 bases; junction bases not matched to a gene: 13. Germline V gene data show CDR1 as KGHDR and CDR2 as SFDVKD. The chain's CDR3 is CATSDPEWAQGADTQYF. CDR3 nucleotide sequence: TGTGCCACCAGTGACCCGGAATGGGCGCAGGGGGCAGATACGCAGTATTTT.

This chain joins TRBV5-1 and TRBJ1-1; D is undetermined. V shed 2 bases and J shed 3 bases, with 17 bases lying between them. The CDR3 is made up of 16 amino acids. Germline V lookup: CDR1 SGHRS, CDR2 YFSETQ. CDR3: CASSFSGAIGDTEAFF. As DNA, the CDR3 is TGCGCCAGCAGCTTCTCAGGCGCCATCGGAGACACTGAAGCTTTCTTT.

The V gene is TRBV7-9, the J gene TRBJ1-1; D is ambiguous. The CDR3 is made up of 14 amino acids. Trimming stripped 4 bases from V and 5 bases from J, with 14 bases between. The germline CDR1 and CDR2 sequences are SEHNR and FQNEAQ (reference sequence). CDR3 in amino acids: CASSSQRARTEAFF. CDR3 in DNA: TGTGCCAGCAGCTCCCAGAGGGCGAGGACTGAAGCTTTCTTT.

This rearrangement joins TRBV5-6 to TRBJ2-7, with TRBD2 matching over 7 bases. The CDR3 extends over 14 amino acids. The V and J ends lost 0 bases and 4 bases, in that order; junction bases with no gene match: 4. Germline CDR1 reads SGHDT; CDR2 reads YYEEEE. The CDR3 DNA is TGTGCCAGCAGCTTGGGACGGGGGGTTTACGAGCAGTACGTC. Residues: CASSLGRGVYEQYV.

This chain uses TRBV5-1 with TRBJ2-3, with TRBD1 matching 9 bases. The CDR3 is 15 residues long. J lost 3 bases, V lost 1 base, and 3 bases had no gene match. Per germline, CDR1 SGHRS and CDR2 YFSETQ. CDR3 DNA: TGCGCCAGCAGCTTGTATGGGACAGGGACAGATACGCAGTATTTT. It codes for CASSLYGTGTDTQYF. Full variable domain (rest looked up from reference TRBV5-1 and TRBJ2-3): KAGVTQTPRYLIKTRGQQVTLSCSPISGHRSVSWYQQTPGQGLQFLFEYFSETQRNKGNFPGRFSGRQFSNSRSEMNVSTLELGDSALYLCASSLYGTGTDTQYFGPGTRLTVL.

This chain uses TRBV27 with TRBJ1-1; 7 nucleotides line up with TRBD1. The CDR3 spans 16 residues. J gave up 4 bases and V 7 bases, and 15 bases lay outside the gene matches. CDR1 is MNHEY, CDR2 SMNVEV, per germline (reference sequence). CDR3 protein: CASMILWRRGPTEAFF. The CDR3, as DNA: TGTGCCAGCATGATCCTGTGGCGGAGGGGGCCCACTGAAGCTTTCTTT.

This chain uses TRBV21-1 with TRBJ2-7; the table gives TRBD1 as D, unverified against the DNA. TRBV21-1 is a listed pseudogene. The CDR3 runs to 17 residues. This CDR3 reads CASSKEGVDGPSYEQYV. In DNA form, the CDR3 reads TGTGCCAGCAGCAAAGAGGGGGTGGATGGCCCCTCCTACGAGCAGTACGTC.

The rearrangement joins TRBV19 to TRBJ1-6; D unresolved. The germline V gene has CDR1 LNHDA and CDR2 SQIVND (reference sequence). This CDR3 has 14 amino acids. V dropped 7 bases and J dropped 7 bases, with 14 bases sitting between them. This CDR3 reads CASNDFSRNSPLHF. The CDR3 DNA is TGTGCCAGTAACGACTTCTCGCGCAATTCACCCCTCCACTTT. Drawing the rest from reference TRBV19 and TRBJ1-6, the complete variable domain is DGGITQSPKYLFRKEGQNVTLSCEQNLNHDAMYWYRQDPGQGLRLIYYSQIVNDFQKGDIAEGYSVSREKKESFPLTVTSAQKNPTAFYLCASNDFSRNSPLHFGNGTRLTVT.

The J gene is TRBJ1-2, the V gene TRBV6-2 or TRBV6-3; possibly TRBD1 for D (5 bases). The germline V and J ends were trimmed by 8 bases and 1 base, with 14 bases remaining between them. Looked up from germline, CDR1 is MNHEY and CDR2 is SVGEGT. CDR3 length: 14 amino acids. The DNA for the CDR3 is TGTGCCAGCTGTTTTAGCAGGGTTAACTATGGCTACACCTTC. The encoded protein is CASCFSRVNYGYTF.

The chain is built from TRBV25-1 and TRBJ1-2, with D unresolved. CDR1 and CDR2 (germline): MGHDK, SYGVNS. With 1 base removed from V and 4 bases from J, the gap between germline ends came to 16 bases. This CDR3 contains 16 residues. CDR3 nucleotides: TGTGCCAGCAGTGAATCTCGCCGTCAAGAAGTCTATGGCTACACCTTC. It translates to CASSESRRQEVYGYTF.

The chain carries TRBV7-9 and TRBJ2-1, with 8 bases aligning to TRBD2. The J segment lost 6 bases and the V segment lost 4 bases, leaving 8 bases of the junction unmatched. The germline V gene encodes CDR1 SEHNR and CDR2 FQNEAQ (reference sequence). The CDR3 runs to 15 residues. CDR3 in DNA: TGTGCCAGCAGCTCCTCCGGGACTAGAGGCAATGAGCAGTTCTTC. This translates into CASSSSGTRGNEQFF.

The rearrangement joins TRBV6-1 to TRBJ2-7; 11 bases line up with TRBD1. CDR1 is MNHNS and CDR2 is SASEGT in the germline V gene. The CDR3 sequence is 16 residues long. V was clipped by 1 base and J by 0 bases; unmatched bases: 2. Written as DNA, the CDR3 is TGTGCCAGCAGTGAAGTAGGGACAGGGGGCTCCTACGAGCAGTACGTC. As protein: CASSEVGTGGSYEQYV.

This clone showed up just a few times. J is TRBJ1-2 and V is TRBV12-3 or TRBV12-4; D call uncertain. V was clipped by 5 bases and J by 5 bases, with 9 bases between them. The CDR3 length is 12 residues. The CDR3: CASSTTLYGYTF. The CDR3, as DNA: TGTGCCAGCAGTACGACCCTATATGGCTACACCTTC.

This rearrangement joins TRBV29-1 to TRBJ2-3; the D gene could be TRBD1 or TRBD2 (5 bases each). The CDR3 spans 15 residues. CDR1 and CDR2 (germline): SQVTM, ANQGSEA. Trimming removed 5 bases from V and 2 bases from J, with 17 bases in between. Here the CDR3 DNA reads TGCAGCGTTAACGGCCGGGACGGATTCACAGATACGCAGTATTTT. Protein product: CSVNGRDGFTDTQYF.

This sequence joins TRBV2 and TRBJ1-1; the D gene is possibly TRBD1 (6 bases). The germline V and J ends were trimmed by 6 bases and 6 bases, with 17 bases remaining between them. The germline gives CDR1 SNHLY, CDR2 FYNNEI. The CDR3 extends over 14 amino acids. CDR3 nucleotides: TGTGCCAGCAGAGGGTTGGGGAGGGGGTCTGAAGCTTTCTTT. It encodes CASRGLGRGSEAFF.

This clone was counted a single time. The chain has TRBV4-3 and TRBJ2-5; no clear D gene. The CDR3 contains 13 residues. Trimming stripped 4 bases from V and 2 bases from J, with 8 bases between. Germline CDR1 LGHNA, CDR2 YSLEER. This CDR3 is CASSLEYQETQYF. CDR3 DNA sequence: TGCGCCAGCAGCCTAGAATATCAAGAGACCCAGTACTTC.